The subject of this entry is one TCR beta chain. The data were taken from a study of blood T cell repertoires in COVID-19. For the study at large: Specimens from acute and convalescent COVID-19 originated in the United States, Italy and Spain. The analysed material was cDNA or gDNA that came from T cells, B-cell-depleted T cells, or PBMCs.

Here immunoSEQ multiplex PCR was the method, and the copy in TCRdb shows in-frame clones only, minus some. The table records 200,000 to 250,000 clones, almost 90% of them present only once. Germline CDR1 is SQVTM and CDR2 is ANQGSEA. V lost 1 base to trimming and J lost 5 bases; unmatched junction nucleotides: 11. The CDR3 loop spans 17 amino acids. The TCR originated in a man aged 18 to 35 with active or convalescent COVID-19. The chain carries TRBV29-1 and TRBJ2-2, with 9 bases aligning to TRBD1. The sequenced material came from peripheral blood. Here the CDR3 reads CSVEGGGTGSLTGELFF. The CDR3 DNA follows: TGCAGCGTTGAAGGTGGCGGGACAGGGTCACTTACCGGGGAGCTGTTTTTT.